This T cell receptor (beta chain) was documented in a study of cytomegalovirus exposure and HLA in healthy donors. Study-wide results and caveats: The study listed roughly 160 cytomegalovirus-associated TCR beta chains.

As for this clone: What it binds is unknown.

Here immunoSEQ multiplex PCR was the method, and the copy in TCRdb shows in-frame clones only, minus some. The top ten hold approximately 5% of the sample, which has under 75,000 clones, over 90% seen once. Germline lookup yields CDR1 SGHVS and CDR2 FQNEAQ. The CDR3 extends over 14 amino acids. V lost 3 bases and J lost 0; bases outside the gene matches: 0. The sequenced sample was PBMCs. This TCR was recovered from a man younger than 30 in good health and CMV-seropositive. This chain connects TRBV7-8 to TRBJ2-3; 7 bases line up with TRBD1. The CDR3: CASSLGQSTDTQYF. In nucleotides, the CDR3 is TGTGCCAGCAGCTTGGGACAGAGCACAGATACGCAGTATTTT. Full variable domain (outside the CDR3, taken from reference TRBV7-8 and TRBJ2-3): GAGVSQSPRYKVAKRGQDVALRCDPISGHVSLFWYQQALGQGPEFLTYFQNEAQLDKSGLPSDRFFAERPEGSVSTLKIQRTQQEDSAVYLCASSLGQSTDTQYFGPGTRLTVL.